These 21 T cell receptor beta chains originate from one sample sequenced in a study of early T cells in non-severe SARS-CoV-2 infection. TCRdb itself ran the 5' RACE reads through MiXCR, one entry per CDR3 protein. Here the sample spans around 84,000 distinct CDR3 sequences, over 10% being singletons. The source material was whole blood. The source of these receptors is an adult who was a healthcare worker with PCR-confirmed SARS-CoV-2 infection or an uninfected control (not recorded which).

The chain has TRBV5-1 and TRBJ2-1; 9 bases line up with TRBD2. CDR3 size: 15 residues. In germline, CDR1 is SGHRS, CDR2 YFSETQ. The J segment lost 8 bases and the V segment lost 0 bases, leaving 6 bases of the junction unmatched. This chain's CDR3 is CASSLVGSGSDEQFF. DNA for the CDR3: TGCGCCAGCAGCTTGGTTGGTAGCGGGAGCGATGAGCAGTTCTTC.

This clonotype was recorded a few times. V and J are TRBV9 and TRBJ2-1, with D unresolved. This CDR3 is 15 amino acids long. The V gene lost 0 bases and the J gene lost 0 bases, with 7 bases spanning the gap. The V gene's germline CDR1 is SGDLS and CDR2 YYNGEE. The CDR3 coding sequence is TGTGCCAGCAGCGTAGGGGATGGCTCCTACAATGAGCAGTTCTTC. It yields the protein CASSVGDGSYNEQFF.

The chain has TRBV28 and TRBJ2-1, with D tentatively TRBD2 (6 bases). Germline V CDR1 and CDR2: MDHEN, SYDVKM. Deletions cut 7 bases from V and 0 bases from J, with 16 bases between. This CDR3 has 16 residues. The CDR3 reads CASIVSAGSSYNEQFF. As DNA, the CDR3 is TGTGCCAGCATCGTATCGGCGGGAAGCTCCTACAATGAGCAGTTCTTC.

This clonotype was counted ten times or more. This chain uses TRBV18 with TRBJ2-7; D call uncertain. Trimming stripped 1 base from V and 5 bases from J, with 12 bases between. The CDR3 is 14 residues long. The germline gives CDR1 KGHSH, CDR2 LQKENI. The DNA of the CDR3 is TGTGCCAGCTCACCACTCTCCGGCGTACACGAGCAGTACTTC. Its translation is CASSPLSGVHEQYF.

This clonotype was seen many times. The chain is built from TRBV5-1 and TRBJ1-3, with D tentatively TRBD1 (6 bases). CDR3 length: 18 amino acids. Germline CDR1 is SGHRS and CDR2 is YFSETQ. Trimming took 1 base from V and 0 from J, leaving 17 bases between them. CDR3 sequence (DNA): TGCGCCAGCAGCTTGTGGGGGACACGAGACAGCTCTGGAAACACCATATATTTT. Residues: CASSLWGTRDSSGNTIYF.

J is TRBJ1-1 and V is TRBV20-1, with D unresolved. In germline, CDR1 is DFQATT, CDR2 SNEGSKA (reference sequence). This CDR3 has 14 amino acids. Trimming took off 1 base at V and 4 bases at J, with 13 bases between the two ends. This CDR3 reads CSARGPARPTEAFF. CDR3 in DNA: TGCAGTGCTAGAGGGCCCGCCCGGCCCACTGAAGCTTTCTTT.

The J gene is TRBJ2-2, the V gene TRBV12-3 or TRBV12-4; TRBD2 aligns across 9 bases. The CDR3 loop spans 15 amino acids. J gave up 7 bases and V 6 bases, and 9 bases lay outside the gene matches. CDR3 protein: CASSPTSGQGGELFF. CDR3 in DNA: TGTGCCAGCAGCCCGACTAGCGGTCAGGGCGGGGAGCTGTTTTTT.

The chain uses TRBV12-3 or TRBV12-4 and TRBJ1-3; D is possibly TRBD1 (6 bases). Trimming pared 10 bases from V and 3 bases from J, leaving 10 bases between. The CDR3 has 12 residues. CDR3 in amino acids: CANGQIGNTIYF. The CDR3 DNA follows: TGTGCCAACGGACAGATTGGAAACACCATATATTTT.

The CDR3 DNA follows: TGTGCCAGCAGCTCACTAGCGGGGGGGAACACCGGGGAGCTGTTTTTT. Protein: CASSSLAGGNTGELFF. This chain links TRBV7-2 with TRBJ2-2; TRBD2 matches at 12 bases. The CDR3 is made up of 16 amino acids. The germline V gene encodes CDR1 SGHTA and CDR2 FQGNSA. With 4 bases clipped from V and 1 base from J, the junction kept 1 base outside the gene matches. The complete variable domain, with remaining parts taken from reference TRBV7-2 and TRBJ2-2, reads GAGVSQSPSNKVTEKGKDVELRCDPISGHTALYWYRQSLGQGLEFLIYFQGNSAPDKSGLPSDRFSAERTGGSVSTLTIQRTQQEDSAVYLCASSSLAGGNTGELFFGEGSRLTVL.

The chain is built from TRBV7-6 and TRBJ2-3, with TRBD2 as a possible D gene (5 bases). Trimming removed 5 bases from V and 9 bases from J, with 12 bases in between. Per germline, CDR1 SGHVS and CDR2 FNYEAQ. The CDR3 contains 12 residues. The CDR3 sequence is CASSPPPGTQYF. CDR3 DNA sequence: TGTGCCAGCAGCCCCCCCCCGGGGACGCAGTATTTT.

The V and J genes are TRBV9 and TRBJ1-2; D call uncertain. Germline-derived CDR1 and CDR2 are SGDLS and YYNGEE. V was pared by 4 bases and J by 8 bases, with 15 bases between. The CDR3 contains 13 residues. CDR3 loop: CASSPRSVGGYTF. The CDR3 DNA reads as TGTGCCAGCAGCCCCAGGTCGGTAGGGGGCTACACCTTC.

This clonotype was observed a few times. DNA for the CDR3: TGTGCCAGCAGTGACAGGCCCAGCAATCAGCCCCAGCATTTT. This gives the protein CASSDRPSNQPQHF. This chain links TRBV6-1 with TRBJ1-5; D unclear. V lost 3 bases and J lost 1, with 7 bases in between. CDR3 length: 14 amino acids. Germline CDR1 MNHNS, CDR2 SASEGT.

This clonotype has a count of ten or more. The rearrangement links TRBV6-1 to TRBJ2-6; D not resolved. The V end lost 2 bases, the J end lost 0 bases, and 5 bases lay between the germline ends. CDR3 size: 15 residues. Looked up from germline, CDR1 is MNHNS and CDR2 is SASEGT. CDR3 DNA sequence: TGTGCCAGCAGTGAAAGGATCTCTGGGGCCAACGTCCTGACTTTC. It encodes CASSERISGANVLTF.

This clonotype appeared a few times. The rearrangement links TRBV3-1 to TRBJ2-7; TRBD2 aligns across 14 bases. V gave up 3 bases and J gave up 6 bases; unmatched junction bases: 1. CDR1 is LGHDT and CDR2 is YNNKEL in the germline V gene (reference sequence). There are 14 residues in the CDR3. In nucleotides, the CDR3 is TGTGCCAGCAGCCACGGGACTAGCGGGAGCGAGCAGTACTTC. Translation gives CASSHGTSGSEQYF.

V usage is TRBV29-1 and J usage is TRBJ2-7, with 9 bases fitting TRBD2. CDR3 length equals 16 residues. CDR1 SQVTM and CDR2 ANQGSEA come from the germline V gene. The trim removed 5 bases at V and 3 bases at J, leaving 14 bases unmatched. CDR3 sequence reads: CSVTTLSGSTSYEQYF. The CDR3 bases are TGCAGCGTTACTACCCTTAGCGGGAGTACTAGCTACGAGCAGTACTTC.

This clonotype was seen ten or more times. The chain has TRBV28 and TRBJ1-4; no clear D gene. The CDR3 runs 15 residues. CDR1 and CDR2 from the germline V gene are MDHEN and SYDVKM. Trimming took off 6 bases at V and 0 bases at J, with 11 bases between the two ends. CDR3 sequence: CASSRDAATNEKLFF. In nucleotides, the CDR3 is TGTGCCAGCAGCCGCGACGCCGCAACTAATGAAAAACTGTTTTTT. The full variable domain, rest sourced from reference TRBV28 and TRBJ1-4, is DVKVTQSSRYLVKRTGEKVFLECVQDMDHENMFWYRQDPGLGLRLIYFSYDVKMKEKGDIPEGYSVSREKKERFSLILESASTNQTSMYLCASSRDAATNEKLFFGSGTQLSVL.

This chain connects TRBV4-2 to TRBJ2-4; unclear D gene. V shed 0 bases and J shed 1 base, with 4 bases lying between them. Germline CDR1 LGHNA, CDR2 YNFKEQ. This CDR3 region has 14 residues. DNA for the CDR3: TGTGCCAGCAGCCAAGACGGGGCCAAAAACATTCAGTACTTC. Its translation: CASSQDGAKNIQYF.

This clonotype was recorded once. This chain links TRBV10-1 with TRBJ1-1; no clear D gene. Trimming took 6 bases from V and 11 from J, leaving 19 bases between them. The CDR3 covers 13 residues. Germline V gene lookup returns CDR1 WNHNN and CDR2 SYGVQD (reference sequence). The DNA for the CDR3 is TGCGCCAGCAGGAGCGCGGGATCGGAGAAGGCTTTCTTT. Protein product: CASRSAGSEKAFF.

V gene TRBV6-6 combines with J gene TRBJ2-5; no reliable D call. Trimming removed 8 bases at V and 11 bases at J, with 15 bases between. This CDR3 comprises 11 residues. Looked up from germline, CDR1 is MNHNY and CDR2 is SVGAGI (reference sequence). The CDR3 DNA reads as TGTGCCAGCTCCGCACCGACCACACAGTACTTC. This sequence encodes CASSAPTTQYF.

This clonotype has ten or more counts. The V call is TRBV25-1, the J call TRBJ2-1; 7 bases match TRBD1. Germline CDR1 is MGHDK and CDR2 is SYGVNS. This CDR3 spans 13 amino acids. J was trimmed by 8 bases and V by 6 bases; bases with no gene match: 7. CDR3 in amino acids: CASSPRDSHEQFF. The CDR3 coding sequence is TGTGCCAGCAGCCCAAGGGACAGTCATGAGCAGTTCTTC.

This clonotype occurred many times. The chain combines TRBV29-1 with TRBJ2-6; 10 nucleotides align to TRBD1. The germline CDR1 and CDR2 sequences are SQVTM and ANQGSEA. The V gene end was trimmed by 7 bases and the J gene end by 1 base; junction bases not matched to a gene: 16. The CDR3 has 19 residues. This chain's CDR3 is CSAWVNRDRGKSGANVLTF. For the CDR3, the DNA is TGCAGCGCGTGGGTCAACCGGGACAGGGGAAAGTCTGGGGCCAACGTCCTGACTTTC.